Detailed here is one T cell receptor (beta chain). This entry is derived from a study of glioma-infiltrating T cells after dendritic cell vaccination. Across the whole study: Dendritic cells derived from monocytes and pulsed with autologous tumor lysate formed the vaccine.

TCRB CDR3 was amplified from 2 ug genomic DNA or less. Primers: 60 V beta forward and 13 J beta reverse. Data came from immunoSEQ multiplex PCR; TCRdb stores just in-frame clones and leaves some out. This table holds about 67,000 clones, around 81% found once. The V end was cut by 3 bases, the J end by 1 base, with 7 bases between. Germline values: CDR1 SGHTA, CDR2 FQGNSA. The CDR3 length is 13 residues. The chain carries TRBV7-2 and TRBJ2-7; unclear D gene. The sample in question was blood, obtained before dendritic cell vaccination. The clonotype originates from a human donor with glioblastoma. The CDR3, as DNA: TGTGCCAGCAGCTTTGCTAGGTCCTACGAGCAGTACTTC. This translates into CASSFARSYEQYF.